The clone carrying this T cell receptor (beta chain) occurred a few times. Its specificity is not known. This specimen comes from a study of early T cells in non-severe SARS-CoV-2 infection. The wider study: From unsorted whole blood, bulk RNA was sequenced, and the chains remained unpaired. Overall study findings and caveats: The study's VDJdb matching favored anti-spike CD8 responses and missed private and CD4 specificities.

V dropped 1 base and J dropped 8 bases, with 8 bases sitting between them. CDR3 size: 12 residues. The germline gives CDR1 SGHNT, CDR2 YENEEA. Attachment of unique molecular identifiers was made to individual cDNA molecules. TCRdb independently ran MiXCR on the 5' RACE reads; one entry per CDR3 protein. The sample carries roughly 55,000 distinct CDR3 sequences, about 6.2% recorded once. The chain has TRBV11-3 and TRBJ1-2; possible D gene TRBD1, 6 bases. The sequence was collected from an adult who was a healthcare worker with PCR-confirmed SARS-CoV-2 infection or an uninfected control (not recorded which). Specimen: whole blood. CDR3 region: CASSLAGAGYTF. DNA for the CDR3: TGTGCCAGCAGCTTAGCAGGGGCCGGCTACACCTTC.